Below, one TCR beta chain is given with its context. Source study methods: Quantification of nucleated cells was approximated via reference gene primer amplification. Libraries were prepared by immunoSEQ multiplex PCR; TCRdb keeps only in-frame clonotypes and omits some of them. V and J calls and clone size are as listed in that table; D and trimming were resolved from the DNA. The profile shows 200,000 or so clones, approximately 84% of them singletons. Germline lookup yields CDR1 LGHNA and CDR2 YSLEER. The CDR3 covers 17 residues. V gave up 0 bases and J gave up 6 bases, with 18 bases separating them. The data are from a study of blood T cell repertoires in COVID-19. About the research overall: Samples representing acute and convalescent COVID-19 were sourced from the United States, Italy and Spain. Sources were T cells, B-cell-depleted T cells, or PBMCs; the material itself was cDNA or gDNA.

The TCR comes from a human donor with acute or convalescent COVID-19. The donor label of this sample is uncertain. The chain has TRBV4-3 and TRBJ1-5; possibly TRBD1 for D (5 bases). The sample was peripheral blood. The CDR3 here is CASSQEFRQGSGQPQHF. DNA for the CDR3: TGCGCCAGCAGCCAAGAGTTTAGGCAGGGAAGTGGTCAGCCCCAGCATTTT.